The 23 T cell receptor beta chains in this list originate from one sample, sequenced in a study of T cells in Graves' hyperthyroidism and ophthalmopathy. Amplification yielded TCR beta CDR3 regions, with RNA transcripts as the source. HTBI primers were the set used in a first-round RT-PCR of the TCR CDR3. TCRdb processed the multiplex PCR reads anew with MiXCR; each CDR3 protein has one entry. Of hundreds of thousands of distinct CDR3 sequences detected, approximately 15% appear once; the ten largest clones hold about 10%. Sequenced sample: blood. These receptors came from a woman aged 18-29 years with Graves' hyperthyroidism.

This sequence joins TRBV4-1 and TRBJ2-1; tentative D call: TRBD2 (6 bases). This CDR3 has 15 amino acids. V gave up 0 bases and J gave up 6 bases, with 12 bases separating them. Germline-derived CDR1 and CDR2 are MGHRA and YSYEKL. The DNA of the CDR3 is TGCGCCAGCAGCCAAGATCCTCGGGGGAGCAATGAGCAGTTCTTC. Residues: CASSQDPRGSNEQFF.

There are a few counts of this clonotype. The chain joins TRBV6-1 to TRBJ2-1, with 9 nucleotides matching TRBD1. Germline assignment: CDR1 MNHNS and CDR2 SASEGT. The CDR3 is made up of 16 amino acids. The J segment lost 7 bases and the V segment lost 6 bases, leaving 13 bases of the junction unmatched. The CDR3 sequence is CASRSYRDRVHNEQFF. In DNA, the CDR3 is TGTGCCAGCAGGTCCTACCGGGACAGGGTTCATAATGAGCAGTTCTTC.

The chain recombines TRBV6-1 with TRBJ1-1; possible D gene TRBD1, 6 bases. Trimming pared 7 bases from V and 1 base from J, leaving 16 bases between. CDR1 and CDR2 (germline): MNHNS, SASEGT. The length of the CDR3 is 15 residues. CDR3 region: CASTSDRLWNTEAFF. The CDR3 DNA reads as TGTGCCAGCACCAGTGACAGGTTGTGGAACACTGAAGCTTTCTTT.

In this sample, this clonotype turned up a few times. The CDR3 DNA is TGTGCCAGCACCCTGACTAGCGGGATTCCTCCTCGAATATACAATGAGCAGTTCTTC. Translation: CASTLTSGIPPRIYNEQFF. The rearrangement uses TRBV28 and TRBJ2-1; TRBD2 aligns across 11 bases. CDR3 length: 19 amino acids. V was pared by 7 bases and J by 4 bases, with 18 bases of the junction left unmatched. CDR1 and CDR2 (germline): MDHEN, SYDVKM.

This clonotype was seen once. This rearrangement joins TRBV12-3 or TRBV12-4 to TRBJ1-2; the match to TRBD1 covers 8 bases. CDR3 length: 13 residues. Germline trimming cut 5 bases from V and 8 bases from J; bases unmatched to any gene: 7. This CDR3 reads CASSPLQGGGYTF. CDR3 bases: TGTGCCAGCAGTCCCCTACAGGGGGGAGGCTACACCTTC.

At least ten counts were recorded for this clonotype. This chain connects TRBV11-1 to TRBJ2-1, with 7 bases aligning to TRBD2. Germline CDR1 reads SGHAT; CDR2 reads FQDESV (reference sequence). The trim removed 6 bases at V and 6 bases at J, leaving 11 bases unmatched. The CDR3 is 15 amino acids. CDR3: CASSWGWEGGNEQFF. In DNA, the CDR3 is TGTGCCAGCAGTTGGGGGTGGGAGGGCGGCAATGAGCAGTTCTTC.

This clonotype has only a few counts. The rearrangement joins TRBV6-2 or TRBV6-3 to TRBJ1-1; D possibly corresponds to TRBD1 (6 bases). Trimming pared 6 bases from V and 6 bases from J, leaving 26 bases between. The CDR3 sequence is 17 residues long. CDR1 is MNHEY, CDR2 SVGEGT, per germline. Here the CDR3 DNA reads TGTGCCAGCAGGACCATGACTGCAGGGGTTTTCGTGTCTGAAGCTTTCTTT. Amino acid sequence: CASRTMTAGVFVSEAFF.

The chain recombines TRBV19 with TRBJ1-2; D gene uncertain. Germline V CDR1 and CDR2: LNHDA, SQIVND (reference sequence). The V end was cut by 6 bases, the J end by 3 bases, with 11 bases between. This CDR3 is 13 amino acids long. The CDR3 reads CASRKGGDYGYTF. The CDR3 region has the DNA TGTGCCAGTAGGAAGGGCGGGGACTATGGCTACACCTTC. Full variable domain (remainder filled in from reference TRBV19 and TRBJ1-2): DGGITQSPKYLFRKEGQNVTLSCEQNLNHDAMYWYRQDPGQGLRLIYYSQIVNDFQKGDIAEGYSVSREKKESFPLTVTSAQKNPTAFYLCASRKGGDYGYTFGSGTRLTVV.

There are many counts of this clonotype. This chain links TRBV20-1 with TRBJ2-1, with a tentative D call TRBD2 (6 bases). CDR1 and CDR2 (germline): DFQATT, SNEGSKA (reference sequence). CDR3 size: 14 residues. The ends were cut back, 3 bases at V and 6 bases at J, with 15 bases in the middle. The CDR3 loop reads CSARRRGTFNEQFF. The CDR3 region has the DNA TGCAGTGCTAGGCGCCGCGGGACGTTCAATGAGCAGTTCTTC.

In this sample, this clonotype turned up a few times. The chain uses TRBV12-3 or TRBV12-4 and TRBJ1-5; 8 nucleotides agree with TRBD1. J was trimmed by 4 bases and V by 4 bases; bases with no gene match: 6. The CDR3 sequence is 15 residues long. The CDR3 bases are TGTGCCAGCAGTTCCTCCTACAGGGGGAATCAGCCCCAGCATTTT. Amino acids: CASSSSYRGNQPQHF.

This clonotype appeared a few times. The rearrangement links TRBV7-9 to TRBJ1-1; TRBD1 is a possible D gene (5 bases). The V end was cut by 3 bases, the J end by 14 bases, with 22 bases between. The length of the CDR3 is 14 residues. The germline V gene has CDR1 SEHNR and CDR2 FQNEAQ (reference sequence). CDR3 DNA sequence: TGTGCCAGCAGCTTGGCGGCCGCGGAAAACAAGGGGTTCTTT. This translates into CASSLAAAENKGFF. The full variable domain, its missing parts supplied by reference TRBV7-9 and TRBJ1-1, is DTGVSQNPRHKITKRGQNVTFRCDPISEHNRLYWYRQTLGQGPEFLTYFQNEAQLEKSRLLSDRFSAERPKGSFSTLEIQRTEQGDSAMYLCASSLAAAENKGFFGQGTRLTVV.

This rearrangement joins TRBV20-1 to TRBJ2-3, with 7 positions matching TRBD2. The CDR3 loop spans 15 amino acids. Germline CDR1 DFQATT, CDR2 SNEGSKA (reference sequence). V lost 1 base and J lost 3; bases outside the gene matches: 7. In DNA form, the CDR3 reads TGCAGTGCTAGAGTTCCGCGGGAGCCAACAGATACGCAGTATTTT. Protein product: CSARVPREPTDTQYF.

In its sample, this clonotype was seen many times. The V gene is TRBV3-1, the J gene TRBJ2-7; TRBD2 matches 14 bases. The germline CDR1 and CDR2 sequences are LGHDT and YNNKEL (reference sequence). This CDR3 contains 17 residues. V was pared by 6 bases and J by 0 bases, with 7 bases of the junction left unmatched. Here the CDR3 reads CASSMGLAGASSYEQYF. The CDR3 DNA is TGTGCCAGCAGTATGGGACTAGCGGGAGCGAGCTCCTACGAGCAGTACTTC.

In this sample, this clonotype turned up many times. The chain recombines TRBV11-2 with TRBJ1-2; the D is unclear. The length of the CDR3 is 15 residues. Trimming shortened V by 0 bases and J by 0 bases, and 8 bases separated the two germline ends. The germline V gene has CDR1 SGHAT and CDR2 FQNNGV. DNA of the CDR3: TGTGCCAGCAGCTTAGAACCCCTCGCTAACTATGGCTACACCTTC. Encoded protein: CASSLEPLANYGYTF.

This clonotype was counted many times. This rearrangement joins TRBV28 to TRBJ2-5; TRBD1 might be the D (5 bases). The length of the CDR3 is 19 residues. Per the germline V gene, CDR1 is MDHEN and CDR2 is SYDVKM. The V end lost 7 bases, the J end lost 0 bases, and 27 bases lay between the germline ends. The CDR3 spells CASTTGVDTPKEHQETQYF. In nucleotides, the CDR3 is TGTGCCAGCACCACGGGCGTGGACACTCCAAAAGAGCACCAAGAGACCCAGTACTTC.

This rearrangement joins TRBV2 to TRBJ2-7; TRBD1 aligns across 8 bases. Germline V gene data show CDR1 as SNHLY and CDR2 as FYNNEI. This CDR3 region has 14 residues. The V gene end was trimmed by 4 bases and the J gene end by 6 bases; junction bases not matched to a gene: 8. The CDR3 spells CASSVDRASAEQYF. The CDR3 nucleotides are TGTGCCAGCAGTGTGGACAGGGCTAGCGCCGAGCAGTACTTC.

In this sample, this clonotype turned up many times. The chain has TRBV12-3 or TRBV12-4 and TRBJ2-7; D is perhaps TRBD1 (5 bases). Trimming left V 2 bases short and J 1 base short, with 15 bases between. The length of the CDR3 is 16 residues. CDR3 residues: CASSLPPIDRSYEQYF. Here the CDR3 DNA reads TGTGCCAGCAGTTTACCCCCTATCGACAGATCCTACGAGCAGTACTTC.

The rearrangement uses TRBV12-3 or TRBV12-4 and TRBJ2-3, with D perhaps TRBD1 (6 bases). CDR3 length equals 15 residues. The germline V and J ends were trimmed by 6 bases and 3 bases, with 16 bases remaining between them. CDR3: CASSVGTTRTDTQYF. The CDR3 DNA reads TGTGCCAGCAGCGTCGGGACAACGAGAACAGATACGCAGTATTTT.

This clonotype was recorded once. The gene calls are TRBV7-2 and TRBJ1-2; D is unclear. Germline CDR1 is SGHTA and CDR2 is FQGNSA. The CDR3 is 14 residues long. Trimming shortened V by 3 bases and J by 4 bases, and 12 bases separated the two germline ends. CDR3 in amino acids: CASSFDGSSYGYTF. In nucleotides, the CDR3 is TGTGCCAGCAGCTTCGACGGGTCCAGCTATGGCTACACCTTC.

The CDR3 loop reads CASRKAGGTGELFF. CDR3 DNA sequence: TGTGCCAGCAGGAAAGCGGGGGGTACCGGGGAGCTGTTTTTT. V usage is TRBV13 and J usage is TRBJ2-2, with 9 bases matching TRBD2. The V gene end was trimmed by 6 bases and the J gene end by 5 bases; junction bases not matched to a gene: 4. The CDR3 extends over 14 amino acids. Germline CDR1 PRHDT, CDR2 FYEKMQ (reference sequence).

The table lists this clonotype with many counts. The chain combines TRBV18 with TRBJ2-7; 8 bases align to TRBD1. The CDR3 sequence is 16 residues long. Germline V gene data show CDR1 as KGHSH and CDR2 as LQKENI. V trimming: 3 bases; J trimming: 1 base; junction bases outside the gene matches: 8. CDR3 nucleotide sequence: TGTGCCAGCTCACCTCAGACAGGGGTGATTTCCTACGAGCAGTACTTC. Translating gives CASSPQTGVISYEQYF.

This chain uses TRBV4-1 with TRBJ2-3; possible D gene TRBD2, 5 bases. Looked up from germline, CDR1 is MGHRA and CDR2 is YSYEKL. V lost 4 bases to trimming and J lost 4 bases, with 18 bases between them. This CDR3 region has 16 residues. For the CDR3, the DNA is TGCGCCAGCAGCCCCACTAGAGCCCGCCGCGCAGATACGCAGTATTTT. Its translation is CASSPTRARRADTQYF.

The table lists this clonotype with many counts. V and J are TRBV6-1 and TRBJ1-1; D may be TRBD1 (6 bases). CDR1 is MNHNS, CDR2 SASEGT, per germline. Trimming removed 9 bases at V and 3 bases at J, with 17 bases between. This CDR3 contains 14 residues. The CDR3 region has the DNA TGTGCCAGTTGGGGGGGGCGCCTCGACACTGAAGCTTTCTTT. As protein: CASWGGRLDTEAFF.